These 22 T cell receptor beta chains originate from one sample sequenced in a study of T cells in localized non-small cell lung cancer (TCRdb year 2020). Receptors were amplified or captured by the immunoSEQ multiplex PCR assay. TCRdb retrieved this table from immuneACCESS and kept in-frame rearrangements only. Not all clones are present; in checked studies, unresolved V genes account for under half, and no reason is known for the remainder. This sample has 5,000 to 7,000 clones in its table, and 20% to 25% of those were observed once. Roughly 10% of the sample comes from the top ten. The source was lung tumor tissue, collected before any cancer treatment. Source of these receptors: a female donor over 55 with stage I lung adenocarcinoma.

There are a few counts of this clone. The chain uses TRBV4-1 and TRBJ2-7; 10 bases align to TRBD1. The CDR3 spans 16 residues. With 0 bases clipped from V and 3 bases from J, the junction kept 5 bases outside the gene matches. Germline loops: CDR1 MGHRA, CDR2 YSYEKL. This CDR3 reads CASSQDPGQGIYEQYF. The CDR3 nucleotides are TGCGCCAGCAGCCAAGATCCGGGACAGGGGATCTACGAGCAGTACTTC.

This clone is large by share. This rearrangement joins TRBV19 to TRBJ2-2, with 8 bases fitting TRBD1. With V trimmed by 3 bases and J by 6 bases, 18 bases remained unmatched. CDR1 is LNHDA, CDR2 SQIVND, per germline (reference sequence). The CDR3 extends over 19 amino acids. The CDR3 DNA sequence: TGTGCCAGTAGTATTCGTGTTCGTGCAGGGGGCGTCTCCGCCGGGGAGCTGTTTTTT. Translation: CASSIRVRAGGVSAGELFF.

By sample share, this clone is medium-sized (0.01 to 0.1%). The chain recombines TRBV28 with TRBJ2-5, with TRBD1 matching 8 bases. The CDR3 runs to 15 residues. The V segment lost 6 bases and the J segment 3 bases; nucleotides outside the gene matches: 9. CDR1 and CDR2 from the germline V gene are MDHEN and SYDVKM. The CDR3 reads CASSQARQGKETQYF. The DNA of the CDR3 is TGTGCCAGCAGCCAGGCACGACAGGGGAAAGAGACCCAGTACTTC.

This clone turned up a few times. The chain employs TRBV2 and TRBJ2-3; possibly TRBD2 for D (5 bases). CDR3 length: 17 amino acids. V was trimmed by 6 bases and J by 2 bases, leaving 21 bases between them. CDR1 and CDR2 from the germline V gene are SNHLY and FYNNEI. DNA for the CDR3: TGTGCCAGCAGCCCCCCGGTCTATGCGGGTTCCACAGATACGCAGTATTTT. It specifies CASSPPVYAGSTDTQYF.

The rearrangement links TRBV6-8 to TRBJ2-1, with TRBD2 matching 10 bases. CDR1 MNHGY and CDR2 SAAAGT come from the germline V gene. The CDR3 spans 15 residues. V shed 5 bases, J shed 4 bases, and the junction held 5 bases outside the gene matches. The CDR3 region has the DNA TGTGCCAGCAGTCCCCTAGCGGGAGTATACAATGAGCAGTTCTTC. Its protein product is CASSPLAGVYNEQFF.

This chain joins TRBV14 and TRBJ2-5; D unclear. V lost 6 bases to trimming and J lost 3 bases, with 11 bases between them. Germline V gene lookup returns CDR1 SGHDN and CDR2 FVKESK. CDR3 length equals 13 residues. CDR3 amino acids: CASSRTDEETQYF. CDR3 sequence (DNA): TGTGCCAGCAGTCGGACGGACGAAGAGACCCAGTACTTC.

This chain joins TRBV11-3 and TRBJ2-1, with 8 bases aligning to TRBD2. Looked up from germline, CDR1 is SGHNT and CDR2 is YENEEA. Trimming cost V 5 bases and J 4 bases; bases outside gene matches: 4. CDR3 length: 14 amino acids. For the CDR3, the DNA is TGTGCCAGCAGCCGCACGGGGGGGTACAATGAGCAGTTCTTC. Translating it yields CASSRTGGYNEQFF. The full variable domain, in which reference TRBV11-3 and TRBJ2-1 provide the parts outside the CDR3, is EAGVVQSPRYKIIEKKQPVAFWCNPISGHNTLYWYLQNLGQGPELLIRYENEEAVDDSQLPKDRFSAERLKGVDSTLKIQPAELGDSAVYLCASSRTGGYNEQFFGPGTRLTVL.

The table lists this clone with a few counts. The chain combines TRBV6-8 with TRBJ1-1, with D possibly being TRBD1 (5 bases). This CDR3 spans 12 amino acids. The germline gives CDR1 MNHGY, CDR2 SAAAGT. Between the trimmed V and J ends, which lost 6 bases and 5 bases, there was a span of 10 bases. DNA of the CDR3: TGTGCCAGCAGGGGACGTGGAACTGAAGCTTTCTTT. Translated, it gives CASRGRGTEAFF.

This chain links TRBV30 with TRBJ1-3; TRBD1 is a possible D gene (5 bases). Between the trimmed V and J ends, which lost 0 bases and 3 bases, there was a span of 9 bases. This CDR3 comprises 14 residues. CDR1 GTSNPN and CDR2 SVGIG come from the germline V gene (reference sequence). The CDR3 coding sequence is TGTGCCTGGAGTGTATGGGGGGTTGGAAACACCATATATTTT. Its protein product is CAWSVWGVGNTIYF.

The chain has TRBV28 and TRBJ1-1; D may be TRBD1 (5 bases). CDR3 length: 15 amino acids. Deletions cut 5 bases from V and 5 bases from J, with 18 bases between. CDR1 MDHEN and CDR2 SYDVKM come from the germline V gene. CDR3 region: CASSTFGGGDTEAFF. The DNA for the CDR3 is TGTGCCAGCAGTACTTTTGGGGGGGGAGATACTGAAGCTTTCTTT.

By sample fraction, this clone is medium-sized. The chain carries TRBV6-8 and TRBJ1-2; D is perhaps TRBD1 (6 bases). From germline, CDR1 is MNHGY and CDR2 SAAAGT. The CDR3 has 14 amino acids. Trimming stripped 6 bases from V and 8 bases from J, with 19 bases between. DNA of the CDR3: TGTGCCAGCAGCGAGTCGAGGGGGGCGAGCGGCTACACCTTC. This encodes CASSESRGASGYTF.

The gene calls are TRBV6-8 and TRBJ1-4; D is possibly TRBD1 (6 bases). V shed 5 bases and J shed 16 bases, with 20 bases lying between them. Germline V gene data show CDR1 as MNHGY and CDR2 as SAAAGT. The length of the CDR3 is 13 residues. The CDR3 spells CASSPFRGTPAFF. The DNA for the CDR3 is TGTGCCAGCAGTCCCTTTCGCGGGACACCCGCGTTTTTT.

This chain connects TRBV14 to TRBJ1-1; D is possibly TRBD1 (5 bases). Germline V gene lookup returns CDR1 SGHDN and CDR2 FVKESK. V lost 3 bases and J lost 4, with 12 bases in between. This CDR3 is 14 amino acids long. The CDR3 DNA reads as TGTGCCAGCAGCCAGAGGGGATGGAGCACTGAAGCTTTCTTT. Translating it yields CASSQRGWSTEAFF.

This clone was observed a few times. The chain combines TRBV2 with TRBJ1-1; possible D gene TRBD1, 6 bases. Per germline, CDR1 SNHLY and CDR2 FYNNEI. The germline V and J ends were trimmed by 2 bases and 5 bases, with 15 bases remaining between them. The CDR3 spans 15 residues. In DNA form, the CDR3 reads TGTGCCAGCAGTGAAAGGGGGGGGCGCGGGACTGAAGCTTTCTTT. It encodes CASSERGGRGTEAFF.

This clone was detected only a few times. This chain's CDR3 is CASSLTGTTANEQFF. CDR3 bases: TGTGCCAGCAGCTTAACAGGGACTACTGCGAATGAGCAGTTCTTC. The rearrangement uses TRBV11-3 and TRBJ2-1; D is possibly TRBD2 (7 bases). The ends were cut back, 2 bases at V and 7 bases at J, with 15 bases in the middle. CDR1 is SGHNT and CDR2 is YENEEA in the germline V gene. The CDR3 totals 15 residues.

The V and J genes are TRBV5-1 and TRBJ2-7; D is possibly TRBD2 (6 bases). The V gene's germline CDR1 is SGHRS and CDR2 YFSETQ. The CDR3 is 15 amino acids. V shed 0 bases and J shed 4 bases, with 14 bases lying between them. The CDR3 sequence: CASSLEEGIIYEQYF. The CDR3, as DNA: TGCGCCAGCAGCTTGGAGGAGGGAATTATATACGAGCAGTACTTC.

This clone has a count of ten or more. The chain couples TRBV7-2 to TRBJ2-3, with no clear D. From germline, CDR1 is SGHTA and CDR2 FQGNSA. The CDR3 length is 13 residues. Trimming cost V 1 base and J 5 bases, with 7 bases left between them. The CDR3 DNA is TGTGCCAGCAGCTTAGGAGGAGAAGATACGCAGTATTTT. As protein: CASSLGGEDTQYF. The whole variable domain, filled in from reference TRBV7-2 and TRBJ2-3, reads GAGVSQSPSNKVTEKGKDVELRCDPISGHTALYWYRQSLGQGLEFLIYFQGNSAPDKSGLPSDRFSAERTGGSVSTLTIQRTQQEDSAVYLCASSLGGEDTQYFGPGTRLTVL.

This clone is medium-sized (0.01 to 0.1%) by share. The chain employs TRBV6-8 and TRBJ1-1, with a weak D call TRBD1 (6 bases). Deletions cut 6 bases from V and 0 bases from J, with 20 bases between. Germline V lookup: CDR1 MNHGY, CDR2 SAAAGT. The CDR3 contains 17 residues. CDR3 nucleotides: TGTGCCAGCAGCCGACAGGCCCCGCTCGCCATGAACACTGAAGCTTTCTTT. It translates to CASSRQAPLAMNTEAFF.

This chain uses TRBV9 with TRBJ2-4, with 10 bases that match TRBD2. Germline V gives CDR1 SGDLS, CDR2 YYNGEE. J gave up 3 bases and V 4 bases, and 10 bases lay outside the gene matches. The CDR3 is made up of 17 amino acids. CDR3 loop: CASSPLAGDIGKNIQYF. CDR3 nucleotides: TGTGCCAGCAGCCCCCTAGCGGGAGATATAGGCAAAAACATTCAGTACTTC.

This clone showed up just a few times. The rearrangement links TRBV6-8 to TRBJ2-5; no definite D call. This CDR3 comprises 16 residues. CDR1 is MNHGY, CDR2 SAAAGT, per germline. V lost 2 bases, J lost 4 bases, and 17 bases lay in between. Written as DNA, the CDR3 is TGTGCCAGCAGTTACGGTCCGGGCAAGGGTGGAGAGACCCAGTACTTC. Amino acid sequence: CASSYGPGKGGETQYF.

A few counts support this clone. The chain has TRBV9 and TRBJ2-2; D ambiguous. Germline V gene sequence: CDR1 SGDLS, CDR2 YYNGEE. The CDR3 runs to 13 residues. The ends were cut back, 4 bases at V and 7 bases at J, with 11 bases in the middle. The CDR3 loop reads CASSPRTDGELFF. The DNA for the CDR3 is TGTGCCAGCAGCCCGCGGACGGACGGGGAGCTGTTTTTT.

Only a few counts were recorded for this clone. The chain combines TRBV11-3 with TRBJ2-1; TRBD2 aligns across 7 bases. Germline-derived CDR1 and CDR2 are SGHNT and YENEEA. The CDR3 spans 15 residues. V was clipped by 3 bases and J by 8 bases; unmatched bases: 10. The CDR3 here is CASSLGPGGGDEQFF. The CDR3 nucleotides are TGTGCCAGCAGCTTGGGACCGGGAGGAGGGGATGAGCAGTTCTTC.